This entry features one T cell receptor beta chain sequence. No cognate antigen has been identified for it. No qualities accompany the bases; no much larger clone lies one base away. The run used an Illumina HiSeq 2500. Quantitative 5'-RACE with molecular barcodes was used to prepare TCR beta libraries. The paper's data handling went like this. To identify disease-linked TCR variants, a new computational method was used, one built on a probabilistic model of VDJ rearrangement. The public reads were quality trimmed at Q25 with fastp and then assembled into clones with MiXCR by TCRdb, keeping productive beta chains. For every CDR3 protein sequence, its rows merge into one entry that carries the most common genes and DNA. The V and J calls come from TCRdb's annotation, not from the publication. The table for this sample lists 670,000 or so distinct CDR3 sequences; 15% to 20% of them were counted only once. Of the sample, approximately 18% falls within the top ten clones.

From the cysteine up to the phenylalanine, the CDR3 has a length of 14 residues. Kept here is only the CDR3 DNA, which spans 42 bases and is read in frame from base 1. From a lookup of the germline V gene, CDR1 and CDR2 are MDHEN and SYDVKM. V and J lose 7 bases and 0 bases, and a span of 13 bases separates them. This entry comes from a study of CD8 T cells in ankylosing spondylitis (dated by TCRdb to the late 2010s). At the level of the whole study: To find TCR variants linked to disease, the study profiled T cell receptor beta repertoires in ankylosing spondylitis patients and healthy donors. Peripheral blood samples were taken, and synovial fluid was additionally collected from ankylosing spondylitis patients. The full study cohort comprised around 23 ankylosing spondylitis patients and roughly 110 healthy donors.

Study-level results and caveats: Some motif variants were previously reported in synovial fluid and blood of reactive arthritis patients, suggesting common disease-initiation mechanisms. The disease-linked clones had a CD8+ phenotype and were found at relatively low frequencies in peripheral blood. According to the report, matched synovial fluid samples from ankylosing spondylitis patients were significantly enriched for the disease-linked clones. A TCR beta motif made up of several highly homologous amino acid variants appeared to be characteristic of blood from ankylosing spondylitis patients.

The sequence was obtained from a male donor with ankylosing spondylitis. This chain joins TRBV28 to TRBJ2-7; a tentative D match to TRBD2 spans 6 bases. The sequenced sample consisted of blood, either unsorted or a sorted T cell fraction (not recorded which). CDR3 reads: CASTRLRGSYEQYF. The sequence in DNA is TGTGCCAGCACTCGATTGCGGGGCTCCTACGAGCAGTACTTC.